This is a list of T cell receptor beta chains from one sample in a study of T-cell reconstitution after alpha-beta-depleted transplantation in children. TCRdb itself ran the PCR reads through MiXCR, one entry per CDR3 protein. The profile shows 250,000 to 300,000 distinct CDR3 sequences, about 9.5% of them singletons. This specimen consisted of PBMCs, obtained before TCRalphabeta/CD19-depleted stem cell transplant. Source of these receptors: a boy less than two years old with acute myeloid leukemia, due to receive a stem cell transplant. Each CDR3 is given with its conserved first and last residue. D genes are given only for firm matches. Size is omitted from some rows. Given values are once, few, many or a class for expanded clones.

d_gene	abundance	v_gene	j_gene	CDR3nt	CDR3aa
.	many	TRBV7-3	TRBJ2-1	TGTGCCAGCAGCTTAAATTGGAATGAGCAGTTCTTC	CASSLNWNEQFF
.	many	TRBV4-2	TRBJ2-3	TGTGCCAGCAGCCAAGATATTGGCGACCGCACAGATACGCAGTATTTT	CASSQDIGDRTDTQYF
.	many	TRBV5-1	TRBJ2-1	TGCGCCAGCAGCTGGGGGGGAGGGGGAAACAATGAGCAGTTCTTC	CASSWGGGGNNEQFF
TRBD1	.	TRBV18	TRBJ1-6	TGTGCCAGCTCACCGTTGGACAGGGCTTCGAGTTCACCCCTCCACTTT	CASSPLDRASSSPLHF
.	many	TRBV6-1	TRBJ1-1	TGTGCCAGCAACCCGGTGAGCTGGGGGACTGAAGCTTTCTTT	CASNPVSWGTEAFF
.	many	TRBV7-9	TRBJ2-7	TGTGCCAGCAGCTTCTTGGGAACGACGCTTTACGAGCAGTACTTC	CASSFLGTTLYEQYF
.	.	TRBV5-6	TRBJ2-7	TGTGCCAGCAGCTTCGCCTACCACGAGCAGTACTTC	CASSFAYHEQYF
.	many	TRBV7-9	TRBJ2-5	TGTGCCAGCAGCGCCGGTGGGGAGACCCAGTACTTC	CASSAGGETQYF
.	many	TRBV4-3	TRBJ1-4	TGCGCCAGCAGCCAAGAGGGCAGGTTCAATGAAAAACTGTTTTTT	CASSQEGRFNEKLFF
.	many	TRBV6-5	TRBJ1-1	TGTGCCAGCAGTTACTGGCTCTTCCGGGGGGACACTGAAGCTTTCTTT	CASSYWLFRGDTEAFF
TRBD2	many	TRBV7-9	TRBJ2-7	TGTGCCAGCAGCTTTCGACTAGCGGGAGGGCCGAGGGAGCAGTACTTC	CASSFRLAGGPREQYF